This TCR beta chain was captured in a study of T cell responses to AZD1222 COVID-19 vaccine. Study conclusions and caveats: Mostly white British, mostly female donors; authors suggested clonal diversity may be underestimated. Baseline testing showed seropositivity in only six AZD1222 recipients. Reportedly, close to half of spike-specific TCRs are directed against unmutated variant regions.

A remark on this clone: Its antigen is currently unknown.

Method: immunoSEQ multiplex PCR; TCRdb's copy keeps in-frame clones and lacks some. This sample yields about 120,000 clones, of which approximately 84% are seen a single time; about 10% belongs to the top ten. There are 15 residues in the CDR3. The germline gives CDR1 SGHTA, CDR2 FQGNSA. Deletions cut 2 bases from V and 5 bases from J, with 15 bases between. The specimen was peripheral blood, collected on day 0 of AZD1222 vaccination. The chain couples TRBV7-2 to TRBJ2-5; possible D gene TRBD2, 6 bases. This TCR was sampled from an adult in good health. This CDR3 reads CASSLFAGRWETQYF. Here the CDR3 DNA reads TGTGCCAGCAGCTTATTCGCGGGACGTTGGGAGACCCAGTACTTC.